A selection of T cell receptor beta chains follows, all from one sample in a study of cytomegalovirus exposure and HLA in healthy donors. Assay used: immunoSEQ multiplex PCR; TCRdb lists only in-frame clones, some missing. The sample yields about 140,000 clones, 80% seen once. The source material was PBMCs. These receptor sequences come from a man aged 50 or older in good health and CMV-seronegative. Each CDR3 is given with its conserved first and last residue.

v_call: TRBV30; j_call: TRBJ1-6; cdr3_aa: CAWAIGGVYNSPLHF
v_call: TRBV9; j_call: TRBJ2-1; cdr3_aa: CASSVSGGALGEQFF
v_call: TRBV18; j_call: TRBJ2-2; cdr3_aa: CASSPTSGRPPGELFF
v_call: TRBV2; j_call: TRBJ1-2; cdr3_aa: CASLVWSGNGYTF
v_call: TRBV7-9; j_call: TRBJ2-3; cdr3_aa: CASSFGTGGTDTQYF
v_call: TRBV18; j_call: TRBJ2-7; cdr3_aa: CASSPREGPYEQYF
v_call: TRBV30; j_call: TRBJ1-1; cdr3_aa: CAWSVPWSTEAFF
v_call: TRBV6-1; j_call: TRBJ2-7; cdr3_aa: CASSRPRETYEQYF
v_call: TRBV5-1; j_call: TRBJ2-2; cdr3_aa: CVSSLVTGNTGELFF
v_call: TRBV6-4; j_call: TRBJ2-5; cdr3_aa: CASNVTSGRALDETQYF
v_call: TRBV6-1; j_call: TRBJ2-5; cdr3_aa: CASTRQGFGETQYF
v_call: TRBV14; j_call: TRBJ2-3; cdr3_aa: CASSQGWSADTQYF
v_call: TRBV28; j_call: TRBJ2-7; cdr3_aa: CASSLAGDYEQYF
v_call: TRBV9; j_call: TRBJ2-3; cdr3_aa: CASSVDGGARVADTQYF
v_call: TRBV5-4; j_call: TRBJ2-3; cdr3_aa: CASSQNRGGRTDTQYF
v_call: TRBV5-5; j_call: TRBJ1-4; cdr3_aa: CASSLVGAAEKLFF
v_call: TRBV6-1; j_call: TRBJ2-7; cdr3_aa: CASRGTAYEQYF
v_call: TRBV19; j_call: TRBJ1-3; cdr3_aa: CASSGTQGEGNTIYF
v_call: TRBV10-1; j_call: TRBJ2-3; cdr3_aa: CASSDASGRLHTQYF
v_call: TRBV7-2; j_call: TRBJ1-4; cdr3_aa: CASSLGQGVGEKLFF
v_call: TRBV30; j_call: TRBJ1-1; cdr3_aa: CAWSRRGATEAFF
v_call: TRBV6-1; j_call: TRBJ1-2; cdr3_aa: CASSQQGNNYGYTF
v_call: TRBV7-9; j_call: TRBJ1-2; cdr3_aa: CASSEDSDGYTF
v_call: TRBV7-3; j_call: TRBJ1-6; cdr3_aa: CASSPTGGKSPLHF
v_call: TRBV7-6; j_call: TRBJ2-1; cdr3_aa: CASSLNPGQGANEQFF
v_call: TRBV5-1; j_call: TRBJ2-7; cdr3_aa: CASSFGAGSGLEQYF
v_call: TRBV5-1; j_call: TRBJ2-5; cdr3_aa: CASSLAQTSGETQYF
v_call: TRBV6-5; j_call: TRBJ1-4; cdr3_aa: CASSYSHNEKLFF
v_call: TRBV6-1; j_call: TRBJ1-1; cdr3_aa: CASRVDSVGTEAFF